This T cell receptor (beta chain) stems from a study of blood T cell repertoires in COVID-19. Study-level information: Some COVID-19 samples were acute and others convalescent; all came from the United States, Italy and Spain. Sources were T cells, B-cell-depleted T cells, or PBMCs; the material itself was cDNA or gDNA.

This clone was seen a single time. CDR3 length: 13 residues. Germline CDR1 SGHTA, CDR2 FQGNSA. The ends were cut back, 3 bases at V and 5 bases at J, with 8 bases in the middle. Under the authors' procedure: From reference gene primer amplification, estimates of nucleated cell counts were derived. Profiling relied on immunoSEQ multiplex PCR, and the TCRdb table lists in-frame clones only, not all of them. V, J and clone size were drawn from that table, and D and trimming were deduced from the DNA. The sample records under 300,000 clones, 70% to 90% being singletons. The chain has TRBV7-2 and TRBJ2-1; D perhaps matches TRBD1 (6 bases). The sequence was collected from a woman between 40 and 50 years old who had recovered from COVID-19. Material: peripheral blood. The CDR3 coding sequence is TGTGCCAGCAGCTTGGACAGAGACAATGAGCAGTTCTTC. Translating gives CASSLDRDNEQFF.